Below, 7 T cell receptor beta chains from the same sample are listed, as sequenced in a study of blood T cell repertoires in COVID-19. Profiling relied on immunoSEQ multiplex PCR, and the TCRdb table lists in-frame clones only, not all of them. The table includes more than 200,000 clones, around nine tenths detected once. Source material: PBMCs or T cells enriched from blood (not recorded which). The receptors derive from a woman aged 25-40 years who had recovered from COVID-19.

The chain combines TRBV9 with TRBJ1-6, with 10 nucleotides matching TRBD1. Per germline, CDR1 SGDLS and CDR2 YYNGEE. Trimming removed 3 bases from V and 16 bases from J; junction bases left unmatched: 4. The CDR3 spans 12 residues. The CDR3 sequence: CASSEPGQGLHF. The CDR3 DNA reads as TGTGCCAGCAGCGAGCCGGGACAGGGGCTCCACTTT.

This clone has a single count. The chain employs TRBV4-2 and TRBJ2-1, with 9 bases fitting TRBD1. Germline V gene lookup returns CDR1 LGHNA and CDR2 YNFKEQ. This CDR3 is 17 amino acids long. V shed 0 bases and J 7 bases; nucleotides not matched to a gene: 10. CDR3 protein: CASSQELAGQGLNEQFF. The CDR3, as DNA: TGTGCCAGCAGCCAAGAGTTGGCGGGACAGGGTTTAAATGAGCAGTTCTTC.

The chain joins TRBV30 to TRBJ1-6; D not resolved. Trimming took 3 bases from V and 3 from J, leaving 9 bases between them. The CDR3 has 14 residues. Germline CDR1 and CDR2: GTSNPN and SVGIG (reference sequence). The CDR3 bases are TGTGCCTGGAGAATAACTGTCTATAATTCACCCCTCCACTTT. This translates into CAWRITVYNSPLHF.

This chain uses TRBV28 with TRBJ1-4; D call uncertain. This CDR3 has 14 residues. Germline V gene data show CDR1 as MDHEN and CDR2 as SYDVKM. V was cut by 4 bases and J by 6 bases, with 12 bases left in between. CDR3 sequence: CASSSSRGDEKLFF. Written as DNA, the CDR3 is TGTGCCAGCAGTTCCAGCAGAGGCGATGAAAAACTGTTTTTT. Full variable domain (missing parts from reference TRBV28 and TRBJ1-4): DVKVTQSSRYLVKRTGEKVFLECVQDMDHENMFWYRQDPGLGLRLIYFSYDVKMKEKGDIPEGYSVSREKKERFSLILESASTNQTSMYLCASSSSRGDEKLFFGSGTQLSVL.

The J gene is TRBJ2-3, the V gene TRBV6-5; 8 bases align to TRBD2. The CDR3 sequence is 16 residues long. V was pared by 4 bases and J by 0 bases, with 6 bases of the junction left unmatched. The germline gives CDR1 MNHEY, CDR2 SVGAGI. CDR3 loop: CASSSPAGASTDTQYF. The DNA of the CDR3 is TGTGCCAGCAGTTCTCCAGCGGGAGCGAGCACAGATACGCAGTATTTT.

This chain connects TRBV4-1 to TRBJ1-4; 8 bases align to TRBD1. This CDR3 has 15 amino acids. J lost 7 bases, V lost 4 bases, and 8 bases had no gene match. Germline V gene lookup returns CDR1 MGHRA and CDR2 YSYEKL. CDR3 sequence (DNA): TGCGCCAGCAGCCCAATTGGACAGGGCGGTGAAAAACTGTTTTTT. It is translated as CASSPIGQGGEKLFF.

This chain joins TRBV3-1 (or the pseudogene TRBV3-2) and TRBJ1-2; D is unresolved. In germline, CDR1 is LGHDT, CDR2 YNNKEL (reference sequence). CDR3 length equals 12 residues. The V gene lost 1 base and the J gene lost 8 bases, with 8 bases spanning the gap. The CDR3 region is CASSQVEEGYTF. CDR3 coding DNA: TGTGCCAGCAGCCAAGTAGAAGAAGGCTACACCTTC.